This T cell receptor beta chain emerged from a study of long-term antiretroviral therapy in people with HIV. Whole-study findings and limits: Participants lacked recorded data on ART adherence, viral resistance or therapy changes. Repertoires with HIV possessed tighter CDR3 length spans than those of controls.

This CDR3 has 14 residues. Deletions cut 4 bases from V and 0 bases from J, with 12 bases between. CDR1 SQVTM and CDR2 ANQGSEA come from the germline V gene. At the survey level, the v3.0 immunoSEQ assay was run. Assay: immunoSEQ multiplex PCR; the TCRdb copy retains only in-frame clones and omits some. The sample lists over 35,000 clones, 75% to 90% occurring once. This clone was counted a few times. Its specificity is not known. Per donor, a minimum of one pre-ART and a minimum of two post-ART PBMC samples were available. All participants with HIV were treated in the United States. This rearrangement joins TRBV29-1 to TRBJ1-2, with a tentative D call TRBD1 (5 bases). This sequence originates from a woman aged 18-30 years with HIV. The source was unsorted PBMCs, collected just before starting antiretroviral therapy. As DNA, the CDR3 is TGCAGCGTTGTCTCCGACAGAGCTAACTATGGCTACACCTTC. This gives the protein CSVVSDRANYGYTF.